The 15 T cell receptor beta chains below all came from one sample that was sequenced in a study of memory CD4+ T cells and cytomegalovirus serostatus. Produced via immunoSEQ multiplex PCR; TCRdb's table is partial and in-frame only. The sample carries about 64,000 clones, approximately 71% recorded once. The sort gate was single viable CD3+CD4+CD8-CD45RO+ cells for memory CD4+ T cells. The sequenced sample was memory CD4+ T cells from blood. These receptors were collected from an adult in good health and CMV-seronegative.

This chain joins TRBV28 and TRBJ2-3; TRBD2 matches at 12 bases. With 6 bases clipped from V and 4 bases from J, the junction kept 5 bases outside the gene matches. There are 15 residues in the CDR3. Germline CDR1 MDHEN, CDR2 SYDVKM. This CDR3 is CASSLLAGGPDTQYF. In nucleotides, the CDR3 is TGTGCCAGCAGCTTACTAGCGGGAGGCCCAGATACGCAGTATTTT.

Remarks on this clone: A far larger clone is a single base away, which makes a read error likely. The DNA for the CDR3 is TGTGCCAGCAGCTTAGAGGGTAGCAATCAGCCCCAGCATTTT. This encodes CASSLEGSNQPQHF. The chain links TRBV11-2 to TRBJ1-5; D is ambiguous. V was cut by 0 bases and J by 0 bases, with 3 bases left in between. This CDR3 comprises 14 residues. The germline V gene encodes CDR1 SGHAT and CDR2 FQNNGV.

This chain links TRBV30 with TRBJ1-5; perhaps TRBD1 as D (6 bases). The CDR3 is 18 amino acids. From germline, CDR1 is GTSNPN and CDR2 SVGIG (reference sequence). With 1 base removed from V and 7 bases from J, the gap between germline ends came to 26 bases. This CDR3 reads CAWSGGDSGVGRGQPQHF. CDR3 nucleotides: TGTGCCTGGAGTGGTGGGGACTCGGGAGTGGGGAGGGGGCAGCCCCAGCATTTT.

The chain uses TRBV7-8 and TRBJ2-5, with D unclear. The CDR3 contains 11 residues. Trimming removed 6 bases from V and 4 bases from J, with 6 bases in between. The germline CDR1 and CDR2 sequences are SGHVS and FQNEAQ. CDR3 amino acids: CASRARETQYF. The CDR3 region has the DNA TGTGCCAGCAGGGCACGAGAGACCCAGTACTTC.

J is TRBJ1-2 and V is TRBV21-1. TRBV21-1 is flagged as a pseudogene. The CDR3 is made up of 12 amino acids. The CDR3 DNA reads TGTGCCAGCAGCAAGGATCTTTATGGCTACACCTTC. It specifies CASSKDLYGYTF.

This sequence joins TRBV5-8 and TRBJ1-4; D is uncertain. Trimming stripped 3 bases from V and 6 bases from J, with 9 bases between. Germline V lookup: CDR1 SGHTS, CDR2 YDEGEE. The length of the CDR3 is 13 residues. The CDR3 bases are TGTGCCAGCAGCTCGAACCTATATGAAAAACTGTTTTTT. It yields the protein CASSSNLYEKLFF.

This clone was seen a handful of times. The V gene is TRBV4-2, the J gene TRBJ2-4; 8 bases line up with TRBD1. Trimming removed 0 bases from V and 6 bases from J; junction bases left unmatched: 7. Germline loops: CDR1 LGHNA, CDR2 YNFKEQ. The CDR3 extends over 16 amino acids. This CDR3 is CASSQDHQGARNIQYF. DNA of the CDR3: TGTGCCAGCAGCCAAGATCATCAGGGGGCGAGAAACATTCAGTACTTC.

This chain uses TRBV28 with TRBJ2-6; TRBD1 might be the D (6 bases). The V end was cut by 4 bases, the J end by 6 bases, with 10 bases between. Germline lookup yields CDR1 MDHEN and CDR2 SYDVKM. The CDR3 is 14 residues long. The CDR3 sequence is CASSSPGEANVLTF. For the CDR3, the DNA is TGTGCCAGCAGTTCCCCAGGGGAGGCCAACGTCCTGACTTTC.

The genes are TRBV7-9 and TRBJ2-7, with D possibly TRBD2 on 5 matching bases. The CDR3 has 13 residues. The germline gives CDR1 SEHNR, CDR2 FQNEAQ (reference sequence). V gave up 3 bases and J gave up 7 bases, with 13 bases separating them. The CDR3 region has the DNA TGTGCCAGCAGCTTGGGGAGCGGTAGGGAGCAGTACTTC. It encodes CASSLGSGREQYF.

The chain links TRBV6-1 to TRBJ2-5, with 7 bases identical to TRBD1. Per the germline V gene, CDR1 is MNHNS and CDR2 is SASEGT. The length of the CDR3 is 13 residues. V shed 4 bases, J shed 7 bases, and the junction held 6 bases outside the gene matches. CDR3 sequence reads: CASSAGGEVTQYF. As DNA, the CDR3 is TGTGCCAGCAGTGCAGGGGGTGAAGTGACCCAGTACTTC.

The gene calls are TRBV7-9 and TRBJ2-1, with TRBD1 identical over 9 bases. V dropped 2 bases and J dropped 6; count of bases not matched to a gene: 8. Germline loops: CDR1 SEHNR, CDR2 FQNEAQ (reference sequence). The CDR3 loop spans 16 amino acids. The CDR3 reads CASSLLHGTGTNEQFF. CDR3 DNA sequence: TGTGCCAGCAGCTTACTCCACGGGACAGGGACCAATGAGCAGTTCTTC.

This sequence joins TRBV18 and TRBJ1-1, with D perhaps matching TRBD1 (6 bases). Germline CDR1 KGHSH, CDR2 LQKENI. V lost 0 bases, J lost 0 bases, and 20 bases lay in between. The length of the CDR3 is 19 residues. In DNA form, the CDR3 reads TGTGCCAGCTCACCACCGAGGCTTAGGACAGTGGCCATGAACACTGAAGCTTTCTTT. Translated, it gives CASSPPRLRTVAMNTEAFF.

The chain recombines TRBV7-9 with TRBJ2-1; 9 bases align to TRBD2. Germline V CDR1 and CDR2: SEHNR, FQNEAQ (reference sequence). The trim removed 5 bases at V and 2 bases at J, leaving 13 bases unmatched. This CDR3 has 18 amino acids. CDR3 residues: CASSPRGEAGGAYNEQFF. CDR3 coding DNA: TGTGCCAGCAGCCCCCGCGGGGAGGCGGGAGGGGCCTACAATGAGCAGTTCTTC.

The rearrangement links TRBV23-1 to TRBJ2-2; no definite D call. TRBV23-1 is an ORF for which the function is uncertain. The CDR3 contains 14 residues. Trimming stripped 3 bases from V and 6 bases from J, with 11 bases between. The CDR3 coding sequence is TGCGCCAGCAGTCATAGAGGCATAGCCGGGGAGCTGTTTTTT. Protein: CASSHRGIAGELFF.

The chain employs TRBV27 and TRBJ2-1, with 9 bases lining up with TRBD2. Unmatched junction bases numbered 7, after V lost 1 base and J lost 6 bases. CDR1 is MNHEY, CDR2 SMNVEV, per germline (reference sequence). The CDR3 has 16 amino acids. The CDR3 sequence: CASSLFGRGGSNEQFF. As DNA, the CDR3 is TGTGCCAGCAGTTTATTCGGGCGGGGGGGCAGCAATGAGCAGTTCTTC.